One T cell receptor beta chain is described in this entry. The repertoire was sequenced with immunoSEQ multiplex PCR; TCRdb's copy has only in-frame clones and lacks some. The sample consists of 120,000 or so clones, about 86% of them appearing once. The CDR3 spans 14 residues. Germline-derived CDR1 and CDR2 are LGHNA and YSLEER. V gave up 3 bases and J gave up 7 bases, with 12 bases separating them. The sample originates from a study of blood T cell repertoires in COVID-19. Study-level background: T cells, B-cell-depleted T cells, or PBMCs supplied cDNA or gDNA.

This receptor was identified in a man older than 75 with active or convalescent COVID-19. Specimen: peripheral blood. The chain uses TRBV4-3 and TRBJ1-4; tentative D call: TRBD1 (5 bases). The CDR3 DNA reads as TGCGCCAGCAGCCACGGACAACAAAGTGAAAAACTGTTTTTT. This sequence encodes CASSHGQQSEKLFF.